Detailed here is one TCR beta chain. The data were produced by immunoSEQ multiplex PCR, yet TCRdb's version contains in-frame clones alone and is incomplete. The sample shows approximately 17,000 clones, roughly 72% of them seen only once. The data derive from a study of T cells in narcolepsy. The V gene lost 7 bases and the J gene lost 8 bases, with 13 bases spanning the gap. From germline, CDR1 is LGHNA and CDR2 YNFKEQ. The CDR3 runs 12 residues. The V and J genes are TRBV4-2 and TRBJ2-3, with a weak D call TRBD2 (6 bases). The clonotype was recovered from a human donor with narcolepsy. The specimen sequenced was CD45RA- memory CD8+ T cells from PBMCs. CDR3: CASKDGRGTQYF. The CDR3 DNA is TGTGCCAGCAAGGACGGGCGGGGTACGCAGTATTTT.